This T cell receptor (beta chain) was recorded in a study of blood T cell repertoires in COVID-19. Study-wide background: The United States, Italy and Spain provided the acute and convalescent COVID-19 samples. The cDNA or gDNA used as material had been derived from T cells, B-cell-depleted T cells, or PBMCs.

Per the original data handling: Cell counts per sample came from amplifying reference gene primers. Here immunoSEQ multiplex PCR was the method, and the copy in TCRdb shows in-frame clones only, minus some. That table supplies the V and J calls and clone size; D and trimming were determined from the DNA. The sample contains about 260,000 clones, about 87% of which appear only once. The CDR3 runs 16 residues. The V and J ends lost 4 bases and 3 bases respectively, with 18 bases between them. Germline values: CDR1 LGHNA, CDR2 YNFKEQ. This receptor was obtained from a man between 60 and 75 years old who had recovered from COVID-19. The sequencing input was peripheral blood. The chain joins TRBV4-2 to TRBJ1-2, with a tentative D call TRBD1 (6 bases). CDR3 loop: CASSLQRQETHYGYTF. Here the CDR3 DNA reads TGTGCCAGCAGCCTTCAACGACAGGAGACCCACTATGGCTACACCTTC.